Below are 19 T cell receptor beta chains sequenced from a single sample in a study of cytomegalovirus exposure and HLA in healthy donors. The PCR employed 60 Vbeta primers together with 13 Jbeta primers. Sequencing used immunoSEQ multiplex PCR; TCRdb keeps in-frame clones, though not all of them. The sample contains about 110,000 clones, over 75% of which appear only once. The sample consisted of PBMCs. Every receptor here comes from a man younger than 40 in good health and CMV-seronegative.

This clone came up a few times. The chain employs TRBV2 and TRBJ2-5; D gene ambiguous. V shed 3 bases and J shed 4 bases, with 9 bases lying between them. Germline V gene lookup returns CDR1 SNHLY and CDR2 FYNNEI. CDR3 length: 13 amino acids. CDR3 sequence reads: CASSEGRPETQYF. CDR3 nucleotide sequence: TGTGCCAGCAGTGAGGGCAGGCCAGAGACCCAGTACTTC. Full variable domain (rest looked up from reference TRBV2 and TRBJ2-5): EPEVTQTPSHQVTQMGQEVILRCVPISNHLYFYWYRQILGQKVEFLVSFYNNEISEKSEIFDDQFSVERPDGSNFTLKIRSTKLEDSAMYFCASSEGRPETQYFGPGTRLLVL.

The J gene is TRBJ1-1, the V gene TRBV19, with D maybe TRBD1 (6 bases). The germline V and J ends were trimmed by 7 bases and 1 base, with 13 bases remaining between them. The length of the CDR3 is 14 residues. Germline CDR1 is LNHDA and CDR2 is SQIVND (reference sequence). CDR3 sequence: CASTLGQQNTEAFF. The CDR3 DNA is TGTGCCAGTACCTTGGGACAACAGAACACTGAAGCTTTCTTT. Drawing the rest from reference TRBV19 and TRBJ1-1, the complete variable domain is DGGITQSPKYLFRKEGQNVTLSCEQNLNHDAMYWYRQDPGQGLRLIYYSQIVNDFQKGDIAEGYSVSREKKESFPLTVTSAQKNPTAFYLCASTLGQQNTEAFFGQGTRLTVV.

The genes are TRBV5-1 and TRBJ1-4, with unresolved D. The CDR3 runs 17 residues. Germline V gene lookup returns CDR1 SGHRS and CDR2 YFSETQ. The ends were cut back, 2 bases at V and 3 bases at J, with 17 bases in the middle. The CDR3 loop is CASSFGRGGAPNEKLFF. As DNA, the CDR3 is TGCGCCAGCAGCTTCGGACGAGGAGGAGCTCCTAATGAAAAACTGTTTTTT.

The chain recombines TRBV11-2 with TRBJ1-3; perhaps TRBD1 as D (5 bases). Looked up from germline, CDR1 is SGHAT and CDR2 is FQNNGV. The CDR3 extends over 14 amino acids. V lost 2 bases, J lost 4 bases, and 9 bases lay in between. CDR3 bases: TGTGCCAGCAGCTTATCAGGGCAGGGAAACACCATATATTTT. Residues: CASSLSGQGNTIYF.

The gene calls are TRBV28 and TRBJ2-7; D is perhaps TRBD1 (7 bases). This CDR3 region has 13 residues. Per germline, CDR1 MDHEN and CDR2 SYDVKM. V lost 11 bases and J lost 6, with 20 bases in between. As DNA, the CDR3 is TGTGCCGGGACTGACAGGGTCGAAGGCGAGCAGTACTTC. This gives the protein CAGTDRVEGEQYF.

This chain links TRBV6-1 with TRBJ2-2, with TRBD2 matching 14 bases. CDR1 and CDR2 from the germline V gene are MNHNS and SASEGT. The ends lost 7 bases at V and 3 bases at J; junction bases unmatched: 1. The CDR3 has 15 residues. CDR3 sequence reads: CASTGLAGDTGELFF. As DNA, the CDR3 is TGTGCCAGCACGGGACTAGCGGGGGACACCGGGGAGCTGTTTTTT.

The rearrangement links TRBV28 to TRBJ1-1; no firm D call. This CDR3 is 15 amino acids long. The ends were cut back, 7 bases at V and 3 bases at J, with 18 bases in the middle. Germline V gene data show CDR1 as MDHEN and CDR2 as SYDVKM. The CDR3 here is CASILRSVSDTEAFF. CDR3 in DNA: TGTGCCAGCATCCTACGGTCAGTTAGCGACACTGAAGCTTTCTTT.

The DNA for the CDR3 is TGTGCCTGGAGTGTACTACCGGGGGGCTATGGCTACACCTTC. It encodes CAWSVLPGGYGYTF. The chain combines TRBV30 with TRBJ1-2; D is perhaps TRBD1 (5 bases). The CDR3 sequence is 14 residues long. Per germline, CDR1 GTSNPN and CDR2 SVGIG (reference sequence). Trimming left V 0 bases short and J 4 bases short, with 12 bases between.

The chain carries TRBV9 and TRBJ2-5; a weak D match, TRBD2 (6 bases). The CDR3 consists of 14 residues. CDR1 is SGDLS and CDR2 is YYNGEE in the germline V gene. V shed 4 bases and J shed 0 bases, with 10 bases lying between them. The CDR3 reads CASSPGTHQETQYF. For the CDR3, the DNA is TGTGCCAGCAGCCCCGGGACTCACCAAGAGACCCAGTACTTC.

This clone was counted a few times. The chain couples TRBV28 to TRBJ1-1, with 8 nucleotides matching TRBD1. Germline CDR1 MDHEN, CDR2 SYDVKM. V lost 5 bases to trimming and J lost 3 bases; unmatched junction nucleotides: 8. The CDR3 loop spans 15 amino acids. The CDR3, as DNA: TGTGCCAGCAGTCTCACGGACAGGGACCACACTGAAGCTTTCTTT. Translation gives CASSLTDRDHTEAFF.

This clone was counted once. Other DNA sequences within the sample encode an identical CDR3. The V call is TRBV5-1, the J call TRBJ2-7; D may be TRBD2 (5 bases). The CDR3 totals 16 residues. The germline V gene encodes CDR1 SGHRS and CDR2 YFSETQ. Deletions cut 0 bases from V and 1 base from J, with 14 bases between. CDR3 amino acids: CASSLGERLKSYEQYF. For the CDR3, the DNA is TGCGCCAGCAGCTTGGGGGAGCGGCTCAAATCCTACGAGCAGTACTTC.

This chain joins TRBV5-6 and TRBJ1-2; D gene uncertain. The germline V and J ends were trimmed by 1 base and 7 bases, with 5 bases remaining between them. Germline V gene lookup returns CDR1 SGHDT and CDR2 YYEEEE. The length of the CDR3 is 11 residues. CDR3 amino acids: CASSLLAGYTF. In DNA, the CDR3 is TGTGCCAGCAGCTTGTTGGCTGGCTACACCTTC.

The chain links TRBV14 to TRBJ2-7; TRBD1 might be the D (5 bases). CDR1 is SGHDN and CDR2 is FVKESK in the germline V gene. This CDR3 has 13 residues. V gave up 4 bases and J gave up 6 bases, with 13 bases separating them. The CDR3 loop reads CASSLEGDTEQYF. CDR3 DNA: TGTGCCAGCAGCCTCGAAGGGGATACCGAGCAGTACTTC.

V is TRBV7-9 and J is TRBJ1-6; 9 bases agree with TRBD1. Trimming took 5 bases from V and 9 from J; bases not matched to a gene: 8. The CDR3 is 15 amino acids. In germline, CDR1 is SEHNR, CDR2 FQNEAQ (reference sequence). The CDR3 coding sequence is TGTGCCAGCAGCCATCTACAGGGGGCGGTTTCACCCCTCCACTTT. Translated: CASSHLQGAVSPLHF.

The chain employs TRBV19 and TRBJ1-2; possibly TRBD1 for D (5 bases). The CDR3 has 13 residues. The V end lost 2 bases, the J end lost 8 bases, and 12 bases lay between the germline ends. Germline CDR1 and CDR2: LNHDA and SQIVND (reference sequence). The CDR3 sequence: CASSIIGADGYTF. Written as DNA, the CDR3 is TGTGCCAGTAGTATAATAGGGGCTGACGGCTACACCTTC.

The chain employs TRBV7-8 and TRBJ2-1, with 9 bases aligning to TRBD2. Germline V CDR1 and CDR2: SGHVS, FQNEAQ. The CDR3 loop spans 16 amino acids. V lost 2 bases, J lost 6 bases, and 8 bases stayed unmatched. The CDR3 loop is CASSLSEREAINEQFF. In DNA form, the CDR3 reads TGTGCCAGCAGCTTATCGGAGCGGGAGGCTATCAATGAGCAGTTCTTC.

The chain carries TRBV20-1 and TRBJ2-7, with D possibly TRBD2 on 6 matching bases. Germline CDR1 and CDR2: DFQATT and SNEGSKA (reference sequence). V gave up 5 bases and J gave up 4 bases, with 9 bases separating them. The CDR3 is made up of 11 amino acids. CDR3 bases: TGCAGTGCTTGGGACTTGTACGAGCAGTACTTC. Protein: CSAWDLYEQYF.

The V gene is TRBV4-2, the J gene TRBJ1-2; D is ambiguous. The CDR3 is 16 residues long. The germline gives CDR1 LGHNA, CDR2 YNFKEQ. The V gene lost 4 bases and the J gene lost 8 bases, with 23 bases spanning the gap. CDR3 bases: TGTGCCAGCAGCCGGCGAGGCCCCCAGAACGGTGAAGGCTACACCTTC. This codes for CASSRRGPQNGEGYTF.

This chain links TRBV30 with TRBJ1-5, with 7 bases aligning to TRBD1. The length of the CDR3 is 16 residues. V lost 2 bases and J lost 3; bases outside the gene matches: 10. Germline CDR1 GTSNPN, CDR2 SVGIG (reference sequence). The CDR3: CAWSTQGGQINQPQHF. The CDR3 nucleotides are TGTGCCTGGAGTACGCAGGGGGGACAGATCAATCAGCCCCAGCATTTT.